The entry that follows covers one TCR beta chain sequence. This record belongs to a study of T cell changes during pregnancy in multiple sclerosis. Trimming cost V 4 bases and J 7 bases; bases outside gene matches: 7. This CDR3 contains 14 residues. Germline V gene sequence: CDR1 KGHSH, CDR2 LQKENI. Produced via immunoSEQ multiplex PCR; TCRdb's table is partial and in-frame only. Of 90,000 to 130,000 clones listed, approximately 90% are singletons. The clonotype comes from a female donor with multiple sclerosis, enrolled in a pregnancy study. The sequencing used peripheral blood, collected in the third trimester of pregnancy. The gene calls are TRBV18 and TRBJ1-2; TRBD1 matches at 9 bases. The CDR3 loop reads CASSREGQGTGYTF. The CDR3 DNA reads TGTGCCAGCTCACGCGAGGGACAGGGTACTGGCTACACCTTC.